This is a list of T cell receptor beta chains from one sample in a study of blood T cell repertoires in COVID-19. Method: immunoSEQ multiplex PCR; TCRdb's copy keeps in-frame clones and lacks some. The table has 77,000 or so clones, approximately 80% seen once. Sequencing used peripheral blood. The source of these receptors is a man aged 30-40 years with COVID-19, enrolled during active disease. CDR3s include the opening cysteine and the closing phenylalanine or tryptophan. D genes are given only for firm matches. The size field is filled for only some rows; it gives once, few, many or a size class.

clone size,D gene,J gene,V gene,CDR3 DNA,CDR3 protein
-,-,TRBJ2-7,TRBV2,TGTGCCAGCAGTGAAGAGGGCAGGGGGGTGTCCTACGAGCAGTACTTC,CASSEEGRGVSYEQYF
-,-,TRBJ2-1,TRBV5-6,TGTGCCAGCAGCCAACGGGGGGCCCCTGAGAATGAGCAGTTCTTC,CASSQRGAPENEQFF
-,-,TRBJ2-2,TRBV4-1,TGCGCCAGCAGCCAAACATCATCGACCGGGGAGCTGTTTTTT,CASSQTSSTGELFF
-,TRBD2,TRBJ2-3,TRBV18,TGTGCCAGCTCACAAACTAGCGGCGGCACAGATACGCAGTATTTT,CASSQTSGGTDTQYF
-,TRBD1,TRBJ2-1,TRBV10-3,TGTGCCATCAGGTTAGGGACAGGGTCTTACAATGAGCAGTTCTTC,CAIRLGTGSYNEQFF
-,-,TRBJ2-2,TRBV27,TGTGCCAGCAGTTTTTGGACATTCCCCGGGGAGCTGTTTTTT,CASSFWTFPGELFF
-,-,TRBJ1-1,TRBV19,TGTGCCAGTAGTCGTGACAGCCCTCTGAACACTGAAGCTTTCTTT,CASSRDSPLNTEAFF
-,-,TRBJ2-1,TRBV5-1,TGCGCCAGCAGCTTGAGGCTAGAACACGAGCAGTTCTTC,CASSLRLEHEQFF
-,-,TRBJ1-1,TRBV5-5,TGTGCCAGCAGCTTGTATGGGGCGGATGGGATGAACACTGAAGCTTTCTTT,CASSLYGADGMNTEAFF
-,-,TRBJ2-7,TRBV6-6,TGTGCCAGCAGCCCTGGTCGCGGAGGGTACGAGCAGTACTTC,CASSPGRGGYEQYF
-,TRBD1,TRBJ2-7,TRBV7-2,TGTGCCAGCAGCTTATCCGGCAGGGGGACCTACGAGCAGTACTTC,CASSLSGRGTYEQYF
-,-,TRBJ2-7,TRBV27,TGTGCCAGCAGTTCTCGGACAGCTGAAGCGGGACGTCCCTACGAGCAGTACTTC,CASSSRTAEAGRPYEQYF
few,-,TRBJ2-7,TRBV28,TGTGCCAGCAGTTTTCGCAGGGAAGACCCGTATCACGACGAGCAGTACTTC,CASSFRREDPYHDEQYF
-,-,TRBJ2-7,TRBV5-8,TGTGCCAGCAGCTTGGATATGCGGTCCTACGAGCAATACTTC,CASSLDMRSYEQYF
-,-,TRBJ1-1,TRBV6-5,TGTGCCAGCATGCGGGGGAACACTGAAGCTTTCTTT,CASMRGNTEAFF
-,TRBD1,TRBJ1-1,TRBV30,TGTGCCTGGAGTCACAGGGGAGGTAGAACTGAAGCTTTCTTT,CAWSHRGGRTEAFF
once,-,TRBJ2-1,TRBV6-6,TGTGCCAGCAGTTACAGTCCTGAAGCACATGAGCAGTTCTTC,CASSYSPEAHEQFF